Given below is one T cell receptor (beta chain) in context. No antigen is known for it. No base-level quality is on record; no much larger clone is a single base apart. The data derive from a study of blood T cells in healthy people across ages (dated by TCRdb to between 2014 and 2017). With regard to the full study: Template switching captured roughly one uniquely barcoded TCR beta cDNA molecule per two T cells in model experiments. For two donors (one aged 18 to 29 and one aged 80 or older), the study analyzed two additional independent replicas of 1 million unique cDNA reads from the same blood draw. Age-related changes in TCR beta repertoire diversity were measured in the study by deep sequencing normalized with unique cDNA molecular identifiers. The donors were divided into four age groups: young (average around 16 years), middle-aged (almost 40), aged (under 70) and long-lived (82). To avoid experimental bias, donors of different ages were distributed randomly across sequencing lanes. The paper's findings and limits, for the study overall: Compared with the aged group, the long-lived group had more naive CD4+ T cells, fewer expanded clones and increased TCR diversity, a pattern suggesting age selection. The CMV infection status of donors was not known, potentially confounding age-related changes in expanded clonotypes. Estimates of total diversity from one million sequenced T cells were regarded as lower bounds and underestimates. There was a strong correlation between observed TCR beta diversity and the percentage of naive T cells measured by flow cytometry. Bulk unsorted PBMC profiling prevented conclusive comparison of naive and antigen-experienced compartments. As age increased, observed TCR beta diversity per million T cells dropped in a roughly linear way, and a significant reduction was already evident by age about 40.

For CDR1 and CDR2, the germline V gene (reference sequence) lists DFQATT and SNEGSKA. V lost 3 bases and J lost 3 bases, and the count of bases not matched to a germline gene is 3. The CDR3, from cysteine to phenylalanine, totals 14 residues. This entry keeps only the CDR3 DNA: 42 bases, framed from base 1. The library was built by means of 5' RACE. Data came from an Illumina HiSeq 2500. The second PCR ran for roughly 7 to 12 cycles and used a J-beta primer mix along with a sample-barcoded 5' primer. Each TCR beta cDNA molecule received a unique molecular identifier from a template-switch 5' adaptor carrying 12 random nucleotides. Each sample yielded at least 3 million CDR3-containing paired-end reads. The Mint cDNA synthesis kit, primed by a TRBC-specific oligonucleotide, was used to synthesize first-strand cDNA from all RNA. All cDNA was treated with uracil-DNA glycosylase and then went through a first 18-cycle PCR with the universal primers M1SS and BC2_uni_R. In the original analysis: For normalization, 1 million high-quality reads were randomly selected from each sample, with every read carrying a distinct molecular identifier. Instead of being binned into consensus sequences, reads with shared molecular identifiers were discarded. MiTCR, run with a Q25 quality threshold and the strictest error-elimination algorithm, handled CDR3 identification, clonotype clustering and error correction. A nonparametric unseen species model with Euler transformation was used to estimate lower-bound total TCR beta diversity. TCRdb applied fastp at Q25 and MiXCR to the public reads, then kept only in-frame beta chains. Every CDR3 protein is listed once, alongside the most common genes and DNA of its rows. TCRdb, not the original authors, processed these V and J calls. The sample table shows some 1.4 million distinct CDR3 sequences, and about 40% are seen once. The ten top clones hold around 8% of the sample.

Donors were under 40 systemically healthy Caucasian individuals from Russia aged roughly 6 to 90 years. Each donor gave 9.5 to 10 milliliters of peripheral blood, drawn into EDTA-treated Vacutainer tubes. Ficoll-Paque density-gradient centrifugation was used to isolate PBMCs, with at least 7 million per sample. Trizol reagent was used to extract total RNA from PBMCs, with at least 6 micrograms per sample. The percentages of naive CD45RAhigh/CD27high T cells were determined by flow cytometry on a PBMC aliquot from every donor. The sequenced material came from blood. The chain links TRBV20-1 with TRBJ2-3, and TRBD2 aligns with 10 junction nucleotides. The TCR originated in a woman under 30 in good health. The nucleotides read TGCAGTGCTAGCGCTAGCGGGAGAACAGATACGCAGTATTTT. The resulting protein is CSASASGRTDTQYF.